The clone carrying this TCR beta chain was counted between two and nine times. Its specificity is not known. It was with unique molecular identifiers that the TCRbeta library was prepared. TCRdb used MiXCR to reprocess the PCR reads, holding one entry per CDR3 protein. The table includes fewer than 250,000 distinct CDR3 sequences, around a sixth detected once. Germline CDR1 is SGHKS and CDR2 is YYEKEE (reference sequence). Trimming took off 2 bases at V and 7 bases at J, with 9 bases between the two ends. The CDR3 is 13 residues long. These data are taken from a study of T-cell reconstitution after alpha-beta-depleted transplantation in children. General study results and limits: Several hundred rapidly expanded clones from non-depleted graft cells reportedly supplied alpha-beta T cells about two months post-transplant. One year post-transplant, T-cell counts and diversity were largely derived from T cells produced anew.

The TCR was taken from a male patient between 2 and 10 years old who had a stem cell transplant for acute lymphoblastic leukemia, so the T cells may come from the graft donor. The specimen comprised PBMCs, mostly from graft donor cells, sampled 360 days after TCRalphabeta/CD19-depleted stem cell transplant. This sequence joins TRBV5-5 and TRBJ1-4; D unclear. Written as DNA, the CDR3 is TGTGCCAGCAGCTTCCGGGCGATTGAAAAACTGTTTTTT. It codes for CASSFRAIEKLFF.